The rows below give T cell receptor beta chains drawn from one sample of a study of control samples from healthy donors and cancer patients. Generated by immunoSEQ multiplex PCR, the TCRdb table keeps only in-frame clones and is missing some. The sample lists roughly 130,000 clones; about 93% were seen once. Material for sequencing was PBMCs. The receptor source for this set is a man in his forties or fifties with head and neck cancer. Each CDR3 is given with its conserved first and last residue.

TRBV13,TRBJ2-7,CASSLALGDRVHEQYF
TRBV29-1,TRBJ2-1,CSAPSSRGRSLYNEQFF
TRBV6-5,TRBJ2-7,CASSGQAVNEQYF
TRBV28,TRBJ1-5,CASSLATGGNNQPQHF
TRBV28,TRBJ2-7,CASSRVEPYEQYF
TRBV7-8,TRBJ1-6,CASSLRNSYNSPLHF
TRBV5-1,TRBJ2-6,CASSPGGSSGANVLTF
TRBV24-1,TRBJ2-2,CATSRGTGELFF
TRBV14,.,CASSQASVVGELFF
TRBV7-2,TRBJ1-2,CASTIDRTYGYTF
TRBV27,TRBJ1-5,CASSPGTALRPQHF
TRBV27,TRBJ2-3,CASSLGTPGTGPTDTQYF
TRBV9,TRBJ1-1,CASKGQGNTEAFF
TRBV5-4,TRBJ1-1,CASSFYRGNAEAFF
TRBV2,TRBJ2-7,CASSELAGNPYEQYF
TRBV28,TRBJ2-7,CASSLFRVTFYEQYF
TRBV29-1,TRBJ2-5,CSVGKETQYF
TRBV19,TRBJ1-4,CASKPGTDEKLFF
TRBV18,TRBJ2-1,CASSWGHPYNEQFF
TRBV5-6,TRBJ2-3,CASSSIDDRVSTDTQYF
TRBV19,TRBJ1-2,CASMRQGSDYGYTF
TRBV3-1/TRBV3-2,TRBJ2-5,CASSQDRLVGAQYF
TRBV4-2,TRBJ2-6,CASSQGDRGPGANVLTF
TRBV11-1,TRBJ1-2,CASSVTVDYGYTF
TRBV19,TRBJ2-7,CASSLGQGVDEQYF
TRBV14,TRBJ1-4,CASSQVSFNEKLFF
TRBV28,TRBJ1-1,CASSLRPGTEAFF
TRBV3-1/TRBV3-2,TRBJ2-1,CASSQDPGRVAGKDNEQFF
TRBV7-9,TRBJ1-6,CASSLGSPLYNSPLHF
TRBV27,TRBJ2-7,CASSQLSRTYEQYF
TRBV4-3,TRBJ1-5,CASSQEWDLRPFGNQPQHF
TRBV19,TRBJ2-3,CASRNSGTDTQYF
TRBV27,TRBJ1-6,CASSLAENSPLHF
TRBV6-6,TRBJ1-1,CASGTGGRGGNTEAFF
TRBV5-7,TRBJ1-5,CASRDTGLNQPQHF
TRBV27,TRBJ1-2,CASGEQGALNGYTF
TRBV5-4,TRBJ2-7,CASSPTGQGFYEQYF
TRBV7-9,TRBJ1-4,CASSLSGVREKLFF
TRBV5-6,TRBJ1-4,CASSRDRQRAYEKLFF
TRBV7-9,TRBJ1-6,CASSLKEIYNSPLHF
TRBV4-3,TRBJ2-1,CASSPYRQGLDNEQFF
TRBV5-1,TRBJ1-6,CASSAGTGGSPLHF
TRBV9,TRBJ2-1,CASSPLSGSSNEQFF
TRBV5-4,TRBJ1-4,CASSLGTDVNEKLFF
TRBV10-3,TRBJ1-1,CAISESKGTQAFF
TRBV6-2/TRBV6-3,TRBJ1-1,CASSTPVGWNTEAFF
TRBV4-2,TRBJ2-7,CASSQARGGTKLYEQYF
TRBV7-2,TRBJ2-1,CASSLGYRGYNEQFF
TRBV19,TRBJ2-2,CASTATGINTGELFF
TRBV28,TRBJ2-7,CASSLLGTESYEQYF
TRBV7-2,TRBJ1-5,CASSLWDSQPQHF
TRBV10-3,TRBJ2-1,CAIRDPGLTYNEQFF
TRBV6-5,TRBJ2-2,CATRRIGELFF
TRBV6-5,TRBJ1-3,CATRTAGNTIYF
TRBV7-3,TRBJ2-1,CASSPSQGGEQFF